The 20 T cell receptor beta chains below were found in one sample sequenced in a study of T cell responses to AZD1222 COVID-19 vaccine. Method: immunoSEQ multiplex PCR; TCRdb's copy keeps in-frame clones and lacks some. Here the sample spans over 100,000 clones, nearly 90% being singletons. The sequenced sample was peripheral blood, obtained on day 0 of MenACWY control vaccination. The receptors here all came from an adult in good health.

The table lists this clone with a count of one. The chain couples TRBV5-1 to TRBJ1-2; the D is unclear. Germline lookup yields CDR1 SGHRS and CDR2 YFSETQ. V was clipped by 0 bases and J by 6 bases, with 12 bases between them. CDR3 size: 14 residues. CDR3 sequence: CASSLALSGDGYTF. As DNA, the CDR3 is TGCGCCAGCAGCTTGGCCCTCTCCGGAGATGGCTACACCTTC.

This rearrangement joins TRBV7-2 to TRBJ1-4; 9 bases are shared with TRBD1. In germline, CDR1 is SGHTA, CDR2 FQGNSA. The junction had 9 bases not matched to a gene; V was cut back by 5 bases and J by 8 bases. The CDR3 has 15 amino acids. CDR3 region: CASSRTGTGREKLFF. For the CDR3, the DNA is TGTGCCAGCAGCAGAACCGGGACAGGGCGGGAAAAACTGTTTTTT.

This chain links TRBV5-1 with TRBJ1-4; 7 bases agree with TRBD1. Germline V lookup: CDR1 SGHRS, CDR2 YFSETQ. J was trimmed by 3 bases and V by 3 bases; bases with no gene match: 2. The CDR3 consists of 14 residues. The CDR3 loop reads CASSSGTANEKLFF. CDR3 nucleotide sequence: TGCGCCAGCAGCTCCGGGACAGCTAATGAAAAACTGTTTTTT.

This chain connects TRBV28 to TRBJ1-2; D remains ambiguous. Germline V gene lookup returns CDR1 MDHEN and CDR2 SYDVKM. The V gene lost 5 bases and the J gene lost 3 bases, with 22 bases spanning the gap. This CDR3 spans 17 amino acids. The CDR3 protein is CASSLHGRELKYYGYTF. The CDR3 DNA sequence: TGTGCCAGCAGTCTCCATGGACGGGAATTAAAATACTATGGCTACACCTTC.

The chain uses TRBV7-7 and TRBJ2-1; the D is unclear. CDR1 is SSHAT, CDR2 FNYEAQ, per germline (reference sequence). The CDR3 spans 11 residues. Between the trimmed V and J ends, which lost 1 base and 8 bases, there was a span of 3 bases. Written as DNA, the CDR3 is TGTGCCAGCAGCTTAGGGGATGAGCAGTTCTTC. As protein: CASSLGDEQFF.

The rearrangement joins TRBV6-5 to TRBJ2-1; 9 bases map to TRBD2. Trimming took 2 bases from V and 7 from J; bases not matched to a gene: 3. The length of the CDR3 is 14 residues. In germline, CDR1 is MNHEY, CDR2 SVGAGI. The CDR3 spells CASSYAGGRNEQFF. The CDR3 region has the DNA TGTGCCAGCAGTTACGCGGGAGGGAGGAATGAGCAGTTCTTC.

A few counts support this clone. The chain employs TRBV7-9 and TRBJ2-1, with 7 nucleotides matching TRBD2. With 10 bases clipped from V and 7 bases from J, the junction kept 7 bases outside the gene matches. The CDR3 totals 12 residues. Germline V gives CDR1 SEHNR, CDR2 FQNEAQ (reference sequence). CDR3 nucleotide sequence: TGTGCCACCAACGCCGGGGGGAATGAGCAGTTCTTC. It encodes CATNAGGNEQFF.

The rearrangement uses TRBV19 and TRBJ1-5, with D possibly matching TRBD1 (5 bases). The CDR3 has 15 residues. Trimming cost V 4 bases and J 2 bases, with 12 bases left between them. Germline V gene lookup returns CDR1 LNHDA and CDR2 SQIVND (reference sequence). CDR3: CASSTQGFGNQPQHF. In nucleotides, the CDR3 is TGTGCCAGTAGTACTCAGGGTTTTGGCAATCAGCCCCAGCATTTT. Full variable domain (remainder filled in from reference TRBV19 and TRBJ1-5): DGGITQSPKYLFRKEGQNVTLSCEQNLNHDAMYWYRQDPGQGLRLIYYSQIVNDFQKGDIAEGYSVSREKKESFPLTVTSAQKNPTAFYLCASSTQGFGNQPQHFGDGTRLSIL.

The chain uses TRBV3-1 (or the pseudogene TRBV3-2) and TRBJ2-7; D gene uncertain. V lost 1 base and J lost 1, with 2 bases in between. This CDR3 region has 12 residues. CDR1 and CDR2 from the germline V gene are LGHDT and YNNKEL (reference sequence). CDR3 sequence (DNA): TGTGCCAGCAGCCAAGGATCCTACGAGCAGTACTTC. This translates into CASSQGSYEQYF.

The CDR3 reads CASSALLAGSSYEQYF. The CDR3 nucleotides are TGTGCCAGCAGCGCGTTACTAGCGGGGTCCTCCTACGAGCAGTACTTC. V and J are TRBV11-2 and TRBJ2-7, with 10 bases lining up with TRBD2. Germline CDR1 reads SGHAT; CDR2 reads FQNNGV. J gave up 0 bases and V 5 bases, and 7 bases lay outside the gene matches. The length of the CDR3 is 16 residues.

V gene TRBV6-1 combines with J gene TRBJ2-1, with 7 bases matching TRBD1. Germline CDR1 and CDR2: MNHNS and SASEGT. With 4 bases clipped from V and 8 bases from J, the junction kept 14 bases outside the gene matches. The CDR3 is 16 residues long. The CDR3 spells CASSGLPGQGVYEQFF. DNA of the CDR3: TGTGCCAGCAGTGGTCTCCCAGGGCAGGGGGTTTATGAGCAGTTCTTC.

The chain couples TRBV19 to TRBJ1-5; 9 bases align to TRBD1. The trim removed 3 bases at V and 7 bases at J, leaving 4 bases unmatched. The CDR3 covers 14 residues. Per the germline V gene, CDR1 is LNHDA and CDR2 is SQIVND (reference sequence). CDR3 sequence: CASSIRQGEQPQHF. The DNA for the CDR3 is TGTGCCAGTAGTATTCGACAGGGGGAACAGCCCCAGCATTTT.

The gene calls are TRBV7-3 and TRBJ1-6, with 8 bases fitting TRBD1. The V and J ends lost 4 bases and 6 bases, in that order; junction bases with no gene match: 2. The CDR3 runs to 14 residues. The germline gives CDR1 SGHTA, CDR2 FQGTGA. The CDR3 spells CASSSTGVNSPLHF. The CDR3 DNA sequence: TGTGCCAGCAGCTCGACAGGGGTTAATTCACCCCTCCACTTT. Looking up the rest from reference TRBV7-3 and TRBJ1-6 gives the full variable domain: GAGVSQTPSNKVTEKGKYVELRCDPISGHTALYWYRQSLGQGPEFLIYFQGTGAADDSGLPNDRFFAVRPEGSVSTLKIQRTERGDSAVYLCASSSTGVNSPLHFGNGTRLTVT.

The J gene is TRBJ2-7, the V gene TRBV5-6; TRBD1 might be the D (5 bases). With 3 bases removed from V and 2 bases from J, the gap between germline ends came to 6 bases. The length of the CDR3 is 12 residues. In germline, CDR1 is SGHDT, CDR2 YYEEEE. In DNA, the CDR3 is TGTGCCAGCAGCTCAGGGCCCTACGAGCAGTACTTC. Protein sequence: CASSSGPYEQYF.

A remark on this clone: The junction and the germline gene differ at one end; a read error may be behind it. The chain uses TRBV4-2 and TRBJ2-3, with 9 bases that match TRBD2. Germline CDR1 is LGHNA and CDR2 is YNFKEQ. The CDR3 is 13 amino acids. CDR3 sequence reads: CASSGGLAPFPDF. The CDR3 region has the DNA TGTGCCAGCAGCGGCGGACTAGCGCCTTTTCCGGATTTT.

The chain couples TRBV14 to TRBJ2-1; D unclear. V was shortened by 5 bases and J by 12 bases, with 14 bases between the two germline ends. The CDR3 has 12 amino acids. Per the germline V gene, CDR1 is SGHDN and CDR2 is FVKESK. This chain's CDR3 is CASSSNPGRQFF. In DNA form, the CDR3 reads TGTGCCAGCAGCTCTAACCCGGGCAGGCAGTTCTTC.

This rearrangement joins TRBV12-3 or TRBV12-4 to TRBJ2-7; D uncertain. V lost 2 bases and J lost 8, with 10 bases in between. The CDR3 consists of 12 residues. Here the CDR3 reads CASSLRAQKQYF. The CDR3 bases are TGTGCCAGCAGTTTACGGGCTCAGAAGCAGTACTTC.

J is TRBJ2-5 and V is TRBV4-3, with D possibly being TRBD1 (6 bases). Germline lookup yields CDR1 LGHNA and CDR2 YSLEER. Trimming took 1 base from V and 1 from J, leaving 13 bases between them. The CDR3 sequence is 16 residues long. CDR3 residues: CASSQVPDRPQETQYF. In DNA form, the CDR3 reads TGCGCCAGCAGCCAAGTACCCGACAGGCCCCAAGAGACCCAGTACTTC.

This clone appeared a few times. The chain combines TRBV10-3 with TRBJ1-2; 8 bases are shared with TRBD1. The CDR3 totals 12 residues. In germline, CDR1 is ENHRY, CDR2 SYGVKD. V was clipped by 5 bases and J by 8 bases; unmatched bases: 4. CDR3 amino acids: CAISPDREGYTF. The CDR3 nucleotides read TGTGCCATCAGTCCGGACAGGGAAGGCTACACCTTC.

The gene calls are TRBV5-4 and TRBJ2-7; possibly TRBD1 for D (6 bases). V shed 3 bases and J shed 0 bases, with 13 bases lying between them. Per the germline V gene, CDR1 is SGHNT and CDR2 is YYREEE (reference sequence). This CDR3 has 15 amino acids. CDR3 protein: CASSSYRETSYEQYF. Written as DNA, the CDR3 is TGTGCCAGCAGCTCCTACAGGGAGACCTCCTACGAGCAGTACTTC.